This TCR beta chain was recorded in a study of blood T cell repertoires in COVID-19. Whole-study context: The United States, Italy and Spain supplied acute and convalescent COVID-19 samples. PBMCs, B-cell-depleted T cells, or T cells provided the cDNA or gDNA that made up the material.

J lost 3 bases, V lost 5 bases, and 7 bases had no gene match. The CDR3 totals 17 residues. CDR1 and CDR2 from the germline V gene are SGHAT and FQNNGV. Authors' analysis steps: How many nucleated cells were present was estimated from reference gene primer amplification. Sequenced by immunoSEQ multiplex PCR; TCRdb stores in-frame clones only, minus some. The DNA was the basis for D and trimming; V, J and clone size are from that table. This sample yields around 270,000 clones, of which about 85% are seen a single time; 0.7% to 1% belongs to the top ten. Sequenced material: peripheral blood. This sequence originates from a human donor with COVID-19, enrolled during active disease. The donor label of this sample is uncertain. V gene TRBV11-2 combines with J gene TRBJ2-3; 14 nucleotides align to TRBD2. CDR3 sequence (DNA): TGTGCCAGCAGCCCGGGACTAGCGGGAGTGTTTACAGATACGCAGTATTTT. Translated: CASSPGLAGVFTDTQYF. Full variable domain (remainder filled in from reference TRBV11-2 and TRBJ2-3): EAGVAQSPRYKIIEKRQSVAFWCNPISGHATLYWYQQILGQGPKLLIQFQNNGVVDDSQLPKDRFSAERLKGVDSTLKIQPAKLEDSAVYLCASSPGLAGVFTDTQYFGPGTRLTVL.